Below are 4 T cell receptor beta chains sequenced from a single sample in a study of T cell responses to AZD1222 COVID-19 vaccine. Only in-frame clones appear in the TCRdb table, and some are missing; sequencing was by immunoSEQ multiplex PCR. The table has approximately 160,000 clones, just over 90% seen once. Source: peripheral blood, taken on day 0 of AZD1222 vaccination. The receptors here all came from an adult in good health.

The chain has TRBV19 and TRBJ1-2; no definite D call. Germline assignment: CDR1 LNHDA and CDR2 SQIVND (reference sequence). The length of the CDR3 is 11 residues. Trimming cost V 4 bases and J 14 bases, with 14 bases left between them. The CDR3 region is CASSTATRQTF. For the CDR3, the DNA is TGTGCCAGTAGTACCGCGACCCGACAAACCTTC.

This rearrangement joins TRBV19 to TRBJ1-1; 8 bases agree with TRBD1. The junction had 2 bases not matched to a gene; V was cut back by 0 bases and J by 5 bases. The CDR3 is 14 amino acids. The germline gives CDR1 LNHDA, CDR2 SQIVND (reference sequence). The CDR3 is CASSIDRGRTEAFF. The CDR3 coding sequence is TGTGCCAGTAGTATAGACAGGGGGCGAACTGAAGCTTTCTTT.

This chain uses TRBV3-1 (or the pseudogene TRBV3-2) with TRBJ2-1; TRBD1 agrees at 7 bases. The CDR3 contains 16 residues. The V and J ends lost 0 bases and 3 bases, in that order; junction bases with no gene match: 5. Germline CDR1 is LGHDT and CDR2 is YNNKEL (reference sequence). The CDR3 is CASSQEGQTVYNEQFF. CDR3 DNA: TGTGCCAGCAGCCAAGAGGGACAGACAGTCTACAATGAGCAGTTCTTC.

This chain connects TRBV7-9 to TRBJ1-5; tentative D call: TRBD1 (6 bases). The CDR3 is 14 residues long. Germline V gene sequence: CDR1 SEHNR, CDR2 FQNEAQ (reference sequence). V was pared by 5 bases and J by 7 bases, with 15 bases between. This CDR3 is CASSRGGVEQPQHF. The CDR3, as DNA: TGTGCCAGCAGCCGAGGGGGGGTTGAACAGCCCCAGCATTTT.